This entry lists 29 T cell receptor beta chains sequenced from one sample in a study of a mutant IDH1 vaccine in newly diagnosed glioma (dated by TCRdb to the early 2020s). Taken with the paper, the label for time point translates to: week 35, safety follow-up. Each vaccine dose, consisting of 300 ug of a 20-mer mutant IDH1 peptide in Montanide, was administered subcutaneously with topical imiquimod. Receptor amplification or capture employed the immunoSEQ multiplex PCR assay. Imported from immuneACCESS, the table was reduced by TCRdb to in-frame sequences with V and J called. These copies leave out some clones; in studies compared against another copy, an unresolved V gene accounts for under half, and the cause of the remainder is not known. The sample includes 30,000 or so clones, with roughly 79% observed a single time. The top ten clonotypes cover about a tenth of the sample. For these receptors, no antigen is known.

Sequencing used PBMCs, obtained from a glioma patient whose treatment included an IDH1 peptide vaccine. These receptors were collected from a woman aged 25 to 39 with glioma. Some clones in this sample may be carry-over from other donors' samples.

This chain joins TRBV6-1 and TRBJ1-1, with D unclear. V was trimmed by 3 bases and J by 3 bases, leaving 17 bases between them. Germline assignment: CDR1 MNHNS and CDR2 SASEGT. The CDR3 is 16 residues long. The DNA for the CDR3 is TGTGCCAGCAGTGAGCTACAGAGGGTCCAGGACACTGAAGCTTTCTTT. This sequence encodes CASSELQRVQDTEAFF.

This chain connects TRBV28 to TRBJ2-4; D might be TRBD2 (6 bases). Trimming removed 2 bases from V and 9 bases from J, with 20 bases in between. Germline-derived CDR1 and CDR2 are MDHEN and SYDVKM. The CDR3 length is 16 residues. This CDR3 is CASSLAGPRKEGIQYF. As DNA, the CDR3 is TGTGCCAGCAGTTTAGCGGGGCCCAGGAAGGAGGGCATTCAGTACTTC. Using reference TRBV28 and TRBJ2-4 for the parts outside the CDR3, the full variable domain is DVKVTQSSRYLVKRTGEKVFLECVQDMDHENMFWYRQDPGLGLRLIYFSYDVKMKEKGDIPEGYSVSREKKERFSLILESASTNQTSMYLCASSLAGPRKEGIQYFGAGTRLSVL.

This clone turned up a few times. V is TRBV9 and J is TRBJ1-1; no clear D gene. Germline loops: CDR1 SGDLS, CDR2 YYNGEE. Trimming stripped 0 bases from V and 5 bases from J, with 14 bases between. The CDR3 has 15 amino acids. The CDR3 region has the DNA TGTGCCAGCAGCGTAGGCGTCGGGAGAGGGACTGAAGCTTTCTTT. Protein product: CASSVGVGRGTEAFF.

The genes are TRBV5-4 and TRBJ2-1; D is possibly TRBD2 (5 bases). The V end was cut by 4 bases, the J end by 8 bases, with 25 bases between. The germline V gene has CDR1 SGHNT and CDR2 YYREEE (reference sequence). The CDR3 runs to 17 residues. For the CDR3, the DNA is TGTGCCAGCAGCATGAAGAGAGATACGGACTCTCCCGATGAGCAGTTCTTC. Translation: CASSMKRDTDSPDEQFF.

This clone was counted between two and nine times. The rearrangement joins TRBV5-4 to TRBJ2-2, with D hard to call. The V and J ends lost 1 base and 1 base respectively, with 8 bases between them. CDR1 SGHNT and CDR2 YYREEE come from the germline V gene (reference sequence). This CDR3 region has 15 residues. The CDR3 here is CASSLLPGNTGELFF. CDR3 in DNA: TGTGCCAGCAGCTTGTTGCCGGGGAACACCGGGGAGCTGTTTTTT.

For the CDR3, the DNA is TGTGCCAGCGAACAAGGGGGTGGGGGAGATACGCAGTATTTT. Protein: CASEQGGGGDTQYF. The V and J genes are TRBV7-8 and TRBJ2-3, with D possibly being TRBD1 (6 bases). The V end lost 8 bases, the J end lost 5 bases, and 17 bases lay between the germline ends. The CDR3 has 14 residues. Per the germline V gene, CDR1 is SGHVS and CDR2 is FQNEAQ.

The gene calls are TRBV10-3 and TRBJ2-1; 12 bases match TRBD2. Trimming cost V 0 bases and J 5 bases; bases outside gene matches: 5. The CDR3 covers 17 residues. Germline V gene lookup returns CDR1 ENHRY and CDR2 SYGVKD. CDR3 region: CAISESGLAGGNNEQFF. The CDR3, as DNA: TGTGCCATCAGTGAGTCGGGACTAGCGGGTGGAAACAATGAGCAGTTCTTC.

The V call is TRBV2, the J call TRBJ2-7; 8 bases match TRBD1. The CDR3 contains 14 residues. The V gene's germline CDR1 is SNHLY and CDR2 FYNNEI. With 6 bases clipped from V and 0 bases from J, the junction kept 4 bases outside the gene matches. The CDR3 loop is CASRDRVSSYEQYF. The CDR3 DNA follows: TGTGCCAGCAGGGACAGGGTGAGCTCCTACGAGCAGTACTTC.

The rearrangement uses TRBV7-6 and TRBJ2-5; the D gene is possibly TRBD2 (6 bases). V shed 5 bases and J shed 6 bases, with 13 bases lying between them. The CDR3 length is 13 residues. CDR1 is SGHVS and CDR2 is FNYEAQ in the germline V gene. DNA for the CDR3: TGTGCCAGCAGCCCCTCGGAGGGGAAGACCCAGTACTTC. Protein sequence: CASSPSEGKTQYF.

The chain combines TRBV2 with TRBJ1-4; D gene unclear. Germline lookup yields CDR1 SNHLY and CDR2 FYNNEI. This CDR3 spans 12 amino acids. Trimming removed 6 bases at V and 4 bases at J, with 6 bases between. CDR3 DNA: TGTGCCAGCAGGGGGATTAATGAAAAACTGTTTTTT. This gives the protein CASRGINEKLFF.

V gene TRBV11-3 combines with J gene TRBJ2-7; D is undetermined. The V end was cut by 0 bases, the J end by 5 bases, with 11 bases between. The CDR3 has 14 amino acids. The V gene's germline CDR1 is SGHNT and CDR2 YENEEA. CDR3 loop: CASSLDLLRHEQYF. DNA for the CDR3: TGTGCCAGCAGCTTAGATCTGCTACGTCACGAGCAGTACTTC.

This CDR3 reads CAWSVEVGGYTF. The DNA for the CDR3 is TGTGCCTGGAGCGTGGAAGTGGGTGGCTACACCTTC. This chain joins TRBV30 and TRBJ1-2; the D is unclear. There are 12 residues in the CDR3. Trimming shortened V by 3 bases and J by 7 bases, and 12 bases separated the two germline ends. The germline V gene encodes CDR1 GTSNPN and CDR2 SVGIG (reference sequence).

This chain connects TRBV9 to TRBJ2-7, with D perhaps TRBD2 (5 bases). Trimming pared 2 bases from V and 3 bases from J, leaving 15 bases between. The CDR3 runs 15 residues. Germline V gives CDR1 SGDLS, CDR2 YYNGEE. CDR3 sequence reads: CASSVSPEAIYEQYF. The CDR3 DNA is TGTGCCAGCAGCGTCTCTCCGGAGGCGATCTACGAGCAGTACTTC.

This chain connects TRBV29-1 to TRBJ2-3; TRBD2 agrees at 8 bases. The CDR3 extends over 12 amino acids. Germline trimming cut 8 bases from V and 2 bases from J; bases unmatched to any gene: 3. Germline CDR1 and CDR2: SQVTM and ANQGSEA. The CDR3 sequence is CSFSGTTDTQYF. The CDR3 nucleotides are TGCAGCTTTAGCGGGACCACAGATACGCAGTATTTT.

This chain joins TRBV9 and TRBJ2-5; 7 positions agree with TRBD2. Germline loops: CDR1 SGDLS, CDR2 YYNGEE. The length of the CDR3 is 14 residues. V lost 3 bases to trimming and J lost 2 bases; unmatched junction nucleotides: 4. The CDR3 reads CASSGSGIQETQYF. CDR3 DNA: TGTGCCAGCAGCGGAAGCGGGATTCAAGAGACCCAGTACTTC.

This sequence joins TRBV27 and TRBJ1-2, with 8 positions matching TRBD1. In germline, CDR1 is MNHEY, CDR2 SMNVEV (reference sequence). The CDR3 length is 13 residues. Trimming took 3 bases from V and 7 from J; bases not matched to a gene: 4. The CDR3 DNA reads TGTGCCAGCAGTTTCCCCGGACAGGGTGGCTACACCTTC. Amino acid sequence: CASSFPGQGGYTF.

The chain joins TRBV6-1 to TRBJ1-1, with a tentative D call TRBD1 (5 bases). The V end was cut by 1 base, the J end by 7 bases, with 10 bases between. This CDR3 is 13 amino acids long. Germline CDR1 MNHNS, CDR2 SASEGT. CDR3 loop: CASSEGQGFEAFF. The DNA for the CDR3 is TGTGCCAGCAGTGAAGGGCAGGGCTTTGAAGCTTTCTTT.

The sample holds one count of this clone. The chain carries TRBV29-1 and TRBJ1-1, with D unclear. In germline, CDR1 is SQVTM, CDR2 ANQGSEA. Trimming left V 2 bases short and J 2 bases short, with 9 bases between. The CDR3 extends over 13 amino acids. CDR3 in amino acids: CSVESGINTEAFF. The CDR3, as DNA: TGCAGCGTTGAAAGCGGGATAAACACTGAAGCTTTCTTT.

The rearrangement joins TRBV7-2 to TRBJ1-5; D gene ambiguous. V gave up 3 bases and J gave up 0 bases, with 6 bases separating them. The CDR3 spans 14 residues. Germline assignment: CDR1 SGHTA and CDR2 FQGNSA. CDR3 in amino acids: CASSFTNSNQPQHF. CDR3 in DNA: TGTGCCAGCAGCTTTACGAATAGCAATCAGCCCCAGCATTTT.

This clone was counted only a few times. Here the CDR3 reads CASSLRQEMNTEAFF. The CDR3 region has the DNA TGTGCCAGCAGTCTCCGACAGGAAATGAACACTGAAGCTTTCTTT. The V gene is TRBV2, the J gene TRBJ1-1, with D possibly TRBD1 on 6 matching bases. CDR3 length: 15 amino acids. Trimming removed 5 bases at V and 0 bases at J, with 13 bases between. Germline V lookup: CDR1 SNHLY, CDR2 FYNNEI. Supplemented by reference TRBV2 and TRBJ1-1, the full variable domain reads EPEVTQTPSHQVTQMGQEVILRCVPISNHLYFYWYRQILGQKVEFLVSFYNNEISEKSEIFDDQFSVERPDGSNFTLKIRSTKLEDSAMYFCASSLRQEMNTEAFFGQGTRLTVV.

The chain couples TRBV6-6 to TRBJ2-3, with 7 bases matching TRBD2. The CDR3 is made up of 12 amino acids. Trimming took 5 bases from V and 6 from J; bases not matched to a gene: 2. The germline CDR1 and CDR2 sequences are MNHNY and SVGAGI (reference sequence). CDR3 DNA: TGTGCCAGCAGTAAACTAGCGGATACGCAGTATTTT. Amino acid sequence: CASSKLADTQYF.

The CDR3 loop is CASSYRDSGFGEKLFF. In DNA form, the CDR3 reads TGTGCCAGCAGCTATCGGGACAGCGGATTTGGAGAAAAACTGTTTTTT. The V call is TRBV5-4, the J call TRBJ1-4, with 7 bases fitting TRBD1. V was pared by 3 bases and J by 8 bases, with 13 bases of the junction left unmatched. Germline CDR1 reads SGHNT; CDR2 reads YYREEE (reference sequence). This CDR3 is 16 amino acids long.

The sample holds one count of this clone. The chain is built from TRBV7-8 and TRBJ2-5, with D unresolved. Per germline, CDR1 SGHVS and CDR2 FQNEAQ. The V gene lost 0 bases and the J gene lost 5 bases, with 10 bases spanning the gap. The CDR3 has 14 residues. The CDR3 DNA is TGTGCCAGCAGCTTAGCGCTGTTAGTGGAGACCCAGTACTTC. It translates to CASSLALLVETQYF.

CDR3 protein: CASSRPTATGANVLTF. In DNA form, the CDR3 reads TGTGCCAGTTCCCGGCCAACAGCAACTGGGGCCAACGTCCTGACTTTC. The gene calls are TRBV19 and TRBJ2-6; D is undetermined. The CDR3 has 16 residues. CDR1 is LNHDA, CDR2 SQIVND, per germline (reference sequence). Trimming took 8 bases from V and 2 from J, leaving 16 bases between them. The whole variable domain, remainder taken from reference TRBV19 and TRBJ2-6, is DGGITQSPKYLFRKEGQNVTLSCEQNLNHDAMYWYRQDPGQGLRLIYYSQIVNDFQKGDIAEGYSVSREKKESFPLTVTSAQKNPTAFYLCASSRPTATGANVLTFGAGSRLTVL.

The V and J genes are TRBV28 and TRBJ1-2; TRBD1 is a possible D gene (6 bases). CDR3 length: 20 residues. Germline V gene data show CDR1 as MDHEN and CDR2 as SYDVKM. V was clipped by 6 bases and J by 3 bases, with 32 bases between them. The CDR3 bases are TGTGCCAGCAGACACTACCCCTGGCGGCAGGGGTCCCGCCGTTACTATGGCTACACCTTC. Its translation: CASRHYPWRQGSRRYYGYTF.

This chain connects TRBV5-1 to TRBJ1-1; D is ambiguous. The CDR3 length is 14 residues. Germline V gives CDR1 SGHRS, CDR2 YFSETQ. V was shortened by 0 bases and J by 1 base, with 7 bases between the two germline ends. CDR3 loop: CASSLDGSNTEAFF. The CDR3, as DNA: TGCGCCAGCAGCTTGGACGGGTCGAACACTGAAGCTTTCTTT.

The chain links TRBV29-1 to TRBJ1-1; weak D call: TRBD1 (5 bases). The germline V gene has CDR1 SQVTM and CDR2 ANQGSEA. CDR3 length: 13 residues. The germline V and J ends were trimmed by 7 bases and 4 bases, with 16 bases remaining between them. The CDR3 DNA reads as TGCAGCGCCCACCGGGGGGGGTTCACTGAAGCTTTCTTT. This translates into CSAHRGGFTEAFF.

This chain connects TRBV30 to TRBJ1-3; maybe TRBD1 (5 bases). Germline V gene lookup returns CDR1 GTSNPN and CDR2 SVGIG (reference sequence). This CDR3 is built from 12 residues. Deletions cut 3 bases from V and 4 bases from J, with 7 bases between. This CDR3 reads CAWRGDGNTIYF. In DNA, the CDR3 is TGTGCCTGGAGGGGGGACGGAAACACCATATATTTT. The variable domain in full, completed from reference TRBV30 and TRBJ1-3, reads SQTIHQWPATLVQPVGSPLSLECTVEGTSNPNLYWYRQAAGRGLQLLFYSVGIGQISSEVPQNLSASRPQDRQFILSSKKLLLSDSGFYLCAWRGDGNTIYFGEGSWLTVV.

V usage is TRBV30 and J usage is TRBJ1-5; D gene unclear. Between the trimmed V and J ends, which lost 2 bases and 3 bases, there was a span of 5 bases. This CDR3 is 12 amino acids long. Germline-derived CDR1 and CDR2 are GTSNPN and SVGIG (reference sequence). CDR3 residues: CAWSSNNQPQHF. For the CDR3, the DNA is TGTGCCTGGAGTTCTAACAATCAGCCCCAGCATTTT.